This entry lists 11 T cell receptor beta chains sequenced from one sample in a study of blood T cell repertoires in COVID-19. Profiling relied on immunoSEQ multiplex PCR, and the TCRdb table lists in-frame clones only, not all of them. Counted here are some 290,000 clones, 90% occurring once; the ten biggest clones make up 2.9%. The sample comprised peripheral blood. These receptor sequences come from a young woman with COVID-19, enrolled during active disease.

CDR3 sequence (DNA): TGCGCCAGCAGCCAAGAACAGGGTTATGGCTACACCTTC. Protein product: CASSQEQGYGYTF. The rearrangement joins TRBV4-1 to TRBJ1-2, with D perhaps TRBD1 (6 bases). V was cut by 0 bases and J by 5 bases, with 7 bases left in between. This CDR3 is 13 amino acids long. CDR1 is MGHRA, CDR2 YSYEKL, per germline.

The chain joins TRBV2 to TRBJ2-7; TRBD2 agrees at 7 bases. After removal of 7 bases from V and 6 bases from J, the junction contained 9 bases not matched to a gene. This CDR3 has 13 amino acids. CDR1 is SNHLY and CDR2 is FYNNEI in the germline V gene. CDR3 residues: CASTLAETSEQYF. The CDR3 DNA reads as TGTGCCAGCACCCTAGCGGAGACTTCCGAGCAGTACTTC.

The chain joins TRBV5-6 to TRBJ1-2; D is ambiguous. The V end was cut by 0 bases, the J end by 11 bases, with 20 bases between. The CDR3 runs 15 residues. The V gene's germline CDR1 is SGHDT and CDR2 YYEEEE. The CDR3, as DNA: TGTGCCAGCAGCTTGGTTGGCGCGGGGTATGGCTATTACACCTTC. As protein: CASSLVGAGYGYYTF.

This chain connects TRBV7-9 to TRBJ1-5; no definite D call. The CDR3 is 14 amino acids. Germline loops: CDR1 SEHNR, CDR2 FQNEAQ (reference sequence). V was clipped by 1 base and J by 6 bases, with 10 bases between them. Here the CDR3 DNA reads TGTGCCAGCAGCTTAGAGGGAGAAAGTCAGCCCCAGCATTTT. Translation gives CASSLEGESQPQHF.

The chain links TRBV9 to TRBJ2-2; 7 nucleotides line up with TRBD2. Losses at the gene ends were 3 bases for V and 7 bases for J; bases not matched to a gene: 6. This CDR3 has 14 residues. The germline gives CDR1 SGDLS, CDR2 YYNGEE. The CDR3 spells CASSAGTIGGELFF. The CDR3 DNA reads TGTGCCAGCAGCGCAGGGACTATAGGCGGGGAGCTGTTTTTT.

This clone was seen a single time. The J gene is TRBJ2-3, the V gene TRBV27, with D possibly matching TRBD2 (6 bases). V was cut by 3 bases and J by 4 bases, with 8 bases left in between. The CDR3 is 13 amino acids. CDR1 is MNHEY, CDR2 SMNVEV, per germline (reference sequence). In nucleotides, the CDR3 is TGTGCCAGCAGTTTGACTAGAGCAGATACGCAGTATTTT. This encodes CASSLTRADTQYF.

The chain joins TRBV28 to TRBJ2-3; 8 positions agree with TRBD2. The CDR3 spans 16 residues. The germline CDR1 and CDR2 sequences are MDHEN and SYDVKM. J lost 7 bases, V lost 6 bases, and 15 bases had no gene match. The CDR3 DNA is TGTGCCAGCAGCCAAATCACTAGCGGAGGTTACAATACGCAGTATTTT. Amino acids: CASSQITSGGYNTQYF.

The DNA of the CDR3 is TGTGCCTGGTCCCCGGGAGTAGTTAACCTAGCCAAAAACATTCAGTACTTC. Its translation: CAWSPGVVNLAKNIQYF. The chain links TRBV30 to TRBJ2-4; TRBD2 might be the D (6 bases). Between the trimmed V and J ends, which lost 5 bases and 0 bases, there was a span of 20 bases. Per germline, CDR1 GTSNPN and CDR2 SVGIG (reference sequence). The CDR3 has 17 amino acids.

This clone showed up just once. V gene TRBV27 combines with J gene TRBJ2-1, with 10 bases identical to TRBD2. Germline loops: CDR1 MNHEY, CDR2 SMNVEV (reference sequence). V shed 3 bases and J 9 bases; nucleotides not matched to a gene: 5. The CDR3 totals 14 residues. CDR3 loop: CASSFLAGGGEQFF. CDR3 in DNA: TGTGCCAGCAGTTTCTTAGCGGGAGGAGGTGAGCAGTTCTTC.

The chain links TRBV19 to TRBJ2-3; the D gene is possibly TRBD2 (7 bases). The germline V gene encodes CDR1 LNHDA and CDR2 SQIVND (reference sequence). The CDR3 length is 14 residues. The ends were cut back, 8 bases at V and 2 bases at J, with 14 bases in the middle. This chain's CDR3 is CASSGRGFTDTQYF. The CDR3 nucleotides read TGTGCCAGTTCAGGGAGGGGGTTCACAGATACGCAGTATTTT. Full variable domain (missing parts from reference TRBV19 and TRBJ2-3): DGGITQSPKYLFRKEGQNVTLSCEQNLNHDAMYWYRQDPGQGLRLIYYSQIVNDFQKGDIAEGYSVSREKKESFPLTVTSAQKNPTAFYLCASSGRGFTDTQYFGPGTRLTVL.

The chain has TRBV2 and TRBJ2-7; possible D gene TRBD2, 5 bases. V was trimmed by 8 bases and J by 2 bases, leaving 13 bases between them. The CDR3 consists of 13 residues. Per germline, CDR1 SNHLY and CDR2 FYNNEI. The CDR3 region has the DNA TGTGCCAGCGTGTCGGGAAGTACCTACGAGCAGTACTTC. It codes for CASVSGSTYEQYF.